Following are 15 T cell receptor beta chains from one sample sequenced in a study of blood T cell repertoires in COVID-19. The table came from immunoSEQ multiplex PCR; TCRdb's copy has only in-frame clones and leaves some out. The sample holds under 250,000 clones, around four fifths seen once. The sample comprised PBMCs or T cells enriched from blood (not recorded which). These receptors all stem from a woman aged 45-59 years who had been exposed to COVID-19.

V is TRBV29-1 and J is TRBJ2-7; TRBD1 is a possible D gene (7 bases). The CDR3 contains 14 residues. V was shortened by 6 bases and J by 2 bases, with 17 bases between the two germline ends. In germline, CDR1 is SQVTM, CDR2 ANQGSEA. CDR3 DNA sequence: TGCAGCGTCGGGAACGGGGGACAGACCTACGAGCAGTACTTC. The encoded protein is CSVGNGGQTYEQYF.

The chain employs TRBV7-9 and TRBJ1-1; D possibly corresponds to TRBD1 (5 bases). This CDR3 comprises 13 residues. In germline, CDR1 is SEHNR, CDR2 FQNEAQ (reference sequence). Trimming took off 2 bases at V and 3 bases at J, with 7 bases between the two ends. The CDR3 sequence is CASSLPGDTEAFF. In DNA form, the CDR3 reads TGTGCCAGCAGCTTACCGGGGGACACTGAAGCTTTCTTT.

J is TRBJ2-7 and V is TRBV19, with a weak D call TRBD2 (6 bases). The germline V gene encodes CDR1 LNHDA and CDR2 SQIVND (reference sequence). The CDR3 totals 13 residues. Trimming pared 3 bases from V and 11 bases from J, leaving 17 bases between. This CDR3 reads CASSMGRDSLEYF. CDR3 nucleotide sequence: TGTGCCAGTAGTATGGGGCGGGACTCCCTCGAGTACTTC.

The chain carries TRBV29-1 and TRBJ2-5, with 7 bases matching TRBD1. This CDR3 spans 11 amino acids. Germline-derived CDR1 and CDR2 are SQVTM and ANQGSEA. The ends lost 7 bases at V and 5 bases at J; junction bases unmatched: 4. CDR3 DNA sequence: TGCAGCGGGACAGGAAGGGAGACCCAGTACTTC. Protein product: CSGTGRETQYF. The variable domain in full, completed from reference TRBV29-1 and TRBJ2-5, reads SAVISQKPSRDICQRGTSLTIQCQVDSQVTMMFWYRQQPGQSLTLIATANQGSEATYESGFVIDKFPISRPNLTFSTLTVSNMSPEDSSIYLCSGTGRETQYFGPGTRLLVL.

The chain joins TRBV9 to TRBJ1-1; a possible D gene is TRBD1 (5 bases). Trimming left V 4 bases short and J 7 bases short, with 14 bases between. The CDR3 length is 13 residues. Germline V CDR1 and CDR2: SGDLS, YYNGEE. The CDR3 here is CASSSGGGLEAFF. The CDR3 DNA is TGTGCCAGCAGCTCGGGGGGAGGTCTTGAAGCTTTCTTT.

V and J are TRBV2 and TRBJ1-5; D is possibly TRBD1 (5 bases). The ends were cut back, 6 bases at V and 7 bases at J, with 16 bases in the middle. This CDR3 is 14 amino acids long. Germline CDR1 SNHLY, CDR2 FYNNEI. CDR3 nucleotide sequence: TGTGCCAGCAGGCTCACAGGCTCTGGGCAGCCCCAGCATTTT. Translation gives CASRLTGSGQPQHF.

The chain employs TRBV5-1 and TRBJ2-7, with D perhaps matching TRBD2 (6 bases). Germline loops: CDR1 SGHRS, CDR2 YFSETQ. V was cut by 4 bases and J by 7 bases, with 12 bases left in between. This CDR3 region has 12 residues. CDR3 region: CASSPQEGEQYF. CDR3 DNA: TGCGCCAGCAGCCCTCAGGAGGGTGAGCAGTACTTC.

V is TRBV19 and J is TRBJ1-2; 8 bases are a match to TRBD1. CDR3 length: 14 residues. Trimming removed 2 bases from V and 8 bases from J; junction bases left unmatched: 7. CDR1 is LNHDA and CDR2 is SQIVND in the germline V gene (reference sequence). CDR3 sequence (DNA): TGTGCCAGTAGTATACAGGGGGCATCCCTGGGCTACACCTTC. This translates into CASSIQGASLGYTF.

The V and J genes are TRBV12-3 or TRBV12-4 and TRBJ1-1; D gene unclear. The CDR3 covers 12 residues. V was shortened by 7 bases and J by 10 bases, with 16 bases between the two germline ends. The CDR3 loop reads CASTSGKSSAFF. For the CDR3, the DNA is TGTGCCAGCACGTCGGGTAAATCATCAGCTTTCTTT.

This chain joins TRBV4-1 and TRBJ1-1, with TRBD1 as a possible D gene (6 bases). Germline CDR1 and CDR2: MGHRA and YSYEKL. CDR3 length: 14 residues. Trimming cost V 1 base and J 9 bases, with 15 bases left between them. CDR3: CASSQAPTGFKAFF. The CDR3 DNA follows: TGCGCCAGCAGCCAAGCCCCGACAGGATTTAAAGCTTTCTTT.

The CDR3 here is CASSDQSDTEAFF. The CDR3 nucleotides are TGCGCCAGCAGTGATCAGTCTGACACTGAAGCTTTCTTT. The gene calls are TRBV10-2 and TRBJ1-1; D gene unclear. The CDR3 sequence is 13 residues long. Germline CDR1 and CDR2: WSHSY and SAAADI. The germline V and J ends were trimmed by 3 bases and 3 bases, with 8 bases remaining between them.

The J gene is TRBJ1-1, the V gene TRBV28; D uncertain. V was cut by 6 bases and J by 5 bases, with 10 bases left in between. The germline CDR1 and CDR2 sequences are MDHEN and SYDVKM. There are 12 residues in the CDR3. This CDR3 is CASSKTRTEAFF. CDR3 sequence (DNA): TGTGCCAGCAGCAAAACCCGGACTGAAGCTTTCTTT. Using reference TRBV28 and TRBJ1-1 for the parts outside the CDR3, the full variable domain is DVKVTQSSRYLVKRTGEKVFLECVQDMDHENMFWYRQDPGLGLRLIYFSYDVKMKEKGDIPEGYSVSREKKERFSLILESASTNQTSMYLCASSKTRTEAFFGQGTRLTVV.

V gene TRBV14 combines with J gene TRBJ1-2, with a tentative D call TRBD1 (5 bases). The CDR3 totals 15 residues. Germline values: CDR1 SGHDN, CDR2 FVKESK. Trimming pared 0 bases from V and 8 bases from J, leaving 16 bases between. The DNA of the CDR3 is TGTGCCAGCAGCCAAGACTCGACCAGGGCGCGGGGCTACACCTTC. As protein: CASSQDSTRARGYTF.

V is TRBV6-5 and J is TRBJ1-6; TRBD1 is a possible D gene (5 bases). The length of the CDR3 is 14 residues. Looked up from germline, CDR1 is MNHEY and CDR2 is SVGAGI. The V gene lost 6 bases and the J gene lost 7 bases, with 13 bases spanning the gap. The CDR3, as DNA: TGTGCCAGCAGCCCAGGGAGGAGGAATTCACCCCTCCACTTT. Translating it yields CASSPGRRNSPLHF.

The chain carries TRBV10-2 and TRBJ2-1, with D maybe TRBD2 (6 bases). Germline V CDR1 and CDR2: WSHSY, SAAADI. This CDR3 has 13 residues. Trimming took 6 bases from V and 11 from J, leaving 17 bases between them. As DNA, the CDR3 is TGCGCCAGCAGCTCGGAAACCGGGACTCAGCAGTTCTTC. It encodes CASSSETGTQQFF.